The rows below give T cell receptor beta chains drawn from one sample of a study of cytomegalovirus exposure and HLA in healthy donors. Produced via immunoSEQ multiplex PCR; TCRdb's table is partial and in-frame only. The profile shows about 300,000 clones, around 87% of them singletons. Material: PBMCs. The origin of the receptors is a woman under 30 in good health and CMV-seronegative. Each CDR3 is given with its conserved first and last residue. D genes are given only for firm matches. Rows may omit the clone size; those that give it use once, few, many or a size class.

V gene	J gene	D gene	clone size	CDR3 DNA	CDR3 protein
TRBV15	TRBJ2-1	TRBD2	.	TGTGCCACCAGCACTCATCGGGGTAGCGGGATAGGGAATGAGCAGTTCTTC	CATSTHRGSGIGNEQFF
TRBV7-2	TRBJ2-1	.	.	TGTGCCAGCAGCTTTAGCGGTGTCTCCAATGAGCAGTTCTTC	CASSFSGVSNEQFF
TRBV5-1	TRBJ1-1	TRBD1	.	TGCGCCAGCAGCGCTTACAGGGGTAACCACACTGAAGCTTTCTTT	CASSAYRGNHTEAFF
TRBV5-6	TRBJ2-3	.	.	TGTGCCAGCAGCTTCACAATGAGCACAGATACGCAGTATTTT	CASSFTMSTDTQYF
TRBV5-1	TRBJ2-3	.	.	TGCGCCAGCAGCTTGCAGGGACTTACAACAGATACGCAGTATTTT	CASSLQGLTTDTQYF
TRBV25-1	TRBJ2-1	.	.	TGTGCCAGCAGTGGCTATACTAGTGTCGATGAGCAGTTCTTC	CASSGYTSVDEQFF
TRBV5-4	TRBJ1-4	TRBD1	few	TGTGCCAGCAGCCAGGGACAGGGTGAAGGAAAACTGTTTTTT	CASSQGQGEGKLFF
TRBV28	TRBJ2-7	TRBD1	.	TGTGCCAGCAGTTTGGGCAGGGGGCGTTACGAGCAGTACTTC	CASSLGRGRYEQYF
TRBV7-9	TRBJ1-1	TRBD1	.	TGTGCCAGCAGCAACCCCGGGACAGCCCCTGAAGCTTTCTTT	CASSNPGTAPEAFF
TRBV5-4	TRBJ2-7	.	.	TGTGCCAGCAGCTCCCTCGGGGAGCAGTACTTC	CASSSLGEQYF
TRBV11-1	TRBJ2-2	TRBD2	.	TGTGCCAGCAGCCCGAGCGGGATCCACACCGGGGAGCTGTTTTTT	CASSPSGIHTGELFF
TRBV6-5	TRBJ2-5	.	once	TGTGCCACCGCGAACATACTAGCTACACAAGAGACCCAGTACTTC	CATANILATQETQYF
TRBV28	TRBJ2-2	TRBD1	.	TGTGCCAGCAGCCTTGGGGGTACAGGGGCGGTTACCGGGGAGCTGTTTTTT	CASSLGGTGAVTGELFF
TRBV2	TRBJ2-3	TRBD2	.	TGTGCCAGCAGTGAGTGGGGGAGGGCCAAAGATACGCAGTATTTT	CASSEWGRAKDTQYF
TRBV4-1	TRBJ1-5	TRBD1	.	TGCGCCAGCAGCCAAGGCTTCCGGGACAGTCAGCCCCAGCATTTT	CASSQGFRDSQPQHF
TRBV2	TRBJ2-2	TRBD1	.	TGTGCCAGCAGCGGGGACAGGGGGTCGGGCGGGGAGCTGTTTTTT	CASSGDRGSGGELFF
TRBV5-1	TRBJ2-3	TRBD2	.	TGCGCCAGCAGCTCCGAGGCCACTAGCGGCACAGATACGCAGTATTTT	CASSSEATSGTDTQYF
TRBV27	TRBJ2-7	TRBD2	.	TGTGCCAGCAGTCGTTCGACTAGCGGCAGGTACGAGCAGTACTTC	CASSRSTSGRYEQYF
TRBV19	TRBJ2-6	TRBD1	.	TGTGCCAGTAGTGTAGACAGGGGGCTTGGGGCCAACGTCCTGACTTTC	CASSVDRGLGANVLTF
TRBV28	TRBJ1-5	.	.	TGTGCCAGCAGTGTCACAGGGTGGCAGCCCCAGCATTTT	CASSVTGWQPQHF
TRBV28	TRBJ1-2	.	.	TGTGCCAGCAGTTCCTTATATGGCTACACCTTC	CASSSLYGYTF
TRBV9	TRBJ2-1	.	.	TGTGCCAGCAGCGCGCCAGGTGAGCAGTTCTTC	CASSAPGEQFF
TRBV10-3	TRBJ2-7	.	.	TGTGCCATCAGTGAGGACGGGACCTACGAGCAGTACTTC	CAISEDGTYEQYF
TRBV9	TRBJ2-3	.	.	TGTGCCAGCAGCTCGAGACAGGATACGCAGTATTTT	CASSSRQDTQYF
TRBV10-3	TRBJ2-5	.	.	TGTGCCATCTCGGGGGTTTCGGAGGAGACCCAGTACTTC	CAISGVSEETQYF
TRBV5-4	TRBJ2-7	TRBD1	.	TGTGCCAGCAGTCCGGGACAGGGACGAAGAGAGCAGTACTTC	CASSPGQGRREQYF
TRBV30	TRBJ1-2	.	.	TGTGCCTGGAGTGTACTAGGAAGCAGGAGCTATGGCTACACCTTC	CAWSVLGSRSYGYTF
TRBV9	TRBJ2-5	.	.	TGTGCCAGCAGCGGGACAGTACAAGAGACCCAGTACTTC	CASSGTVQETQYF
TRBV9	TRBJ2-7	.	.	TGTGCCAGCAGCGTAGGAACAGGAGAATACGAGCAGTACTTC	CASSVGTGEYEQYF
TRBV28	TRBJ1-5	.	.	TGTGCCAGCAGTTTATACGCAGGCATGGGCAATCAGCCCCAGCATTTT	CASSLYAGMGNQPQHF
TRBV4-2	TRBJ2-5	.	.	TGTGCCAGCAGCCAAGCGGAGGGAGTCGAAGAGACCCAGTACTTC	CASSQAEGVEETQYF
TRBV11-1	TRBJ2-7	.	.	TGTGCCAGCAGCTTTGTTACTAGCAGTTACGAGCAGTACTTC	CASSFVTSSYEQYF
TRBV29-1	TRBJ1-1	.	.	TGCAGCGTTGAAGGGGGGCAGAAAGCTTTCTTT	CSVEGGQKAFF
TRBV15	TRBJ1-5	.	.	TGTGCCACCAGCGGGAGGAGTGTGGACAATCAGCCCCAGCATTTT	CATSGRSVDNQPQHF
TRBV9	TRBJ2-1	TRBD2	few	TGTGCCAGCAGCTCCCAGACTAGCGGGGACTACAATGAGCAGTTCTTC	CASSSQTSGDYNEQFF
TRBV9	TRBJ2-7	TRBD1	.	TGTGCCAGCAGCGCTGGACAGGGAAGTGCCTACGAGCAGTACTTC	CASSAGQGSAYEQYF
TRBV6-6	TRBJ1-4	TRBD1	.	TGTGCCAGCAGCCACCGGGACAGGGGCTGGGATGAAAAACTGTTTTTT	CASSHRDRGWDEKLFF
TRBV5-6	TRBJ2-5	.	.	TGTGCCAGCAGCTTGGTAGCTGCCCAAGAGACCCAGTACTTC	CASSLVAAQETQYF
TRBV6-1	TRBJ2-1	TRBD1	.	TGTGCCAGCAGGAGGGGACAGGGGAAGGGTGAGCAGTTCTTC	CASRRGQGKGEQFF
TRBV7-6	TRBJ1-5	.	.	TGTGCCAGCAGCTCAGGACAGTCCTCTTATAGCAATCAGCCCCAGCATTTT	CASSSGQSSYSNQPQHF
TRBV27	TRBJ2-1	TRBD1	.	TGTGCCAGCAGCGATACAGGGGCCAAGTTCTTC	CASSDTGAKFF
TRBV19	TRBJ2-7	TRBD2	.	TGTGCCAGTAGTCCTTTAGCGGGAGGTGGTCACGAGCAGTACTTC	CASSPLAGGGHEQYF
TRBV7-3	TRBJ1-1	TRBD1	once	TGTGCCAGCAGCGCCCACGGGACAGGGGACACTGAAGCTTTCTTT	CASSAHGTGDTEAFF
TRBV5-6	TRBJ2-1	TRBD1	.	TGTGCCAGCACCATGGGACAGGGGCCCTACAATGAGCAGTTCTTC	CASTMGQGPYNEQFF
TRBV27	TRBJ1-6	TRBD1	.	TGTGCCAGCAGTTCCCCAACACAGGGGACGCGCAGTTCACCCCTCCACTTT	CASSSPTQGTRSSPLHF
TRBV28	TRBJ1-1	.	.	TGTGCCAGCGGTAGAGGAATTAGCAACGTGAACACTGAAGCTTTCTTT	CASGRGISNVNTEAFF
TRBV25-1	TRBJ1-3	TRBD1	.	TGTGCCAGCAGTGAGACAGGGATCAGAAACACCATATATTTT	CASSETGIRNTIYF
TRBV18	TRBJ2-1	TRBD2	.	TGTGCCAGCTCACCTTTAGCGGGAGACAATGAGCAGTTCTTC	CASSPLAGDNEQFF
TRBV9	TRBJ1-3	TRBD1	.	TGTGCCAGCAGCGTGGACAGGACAGGGGTGAACACCATATATTTT	CASSVDRTGVNTIYF
TRBV7-9	TRBJ2-7	.	once	TGTGCCAGCAGCTTACTGAGGGAGTCCCTGCACGAGCAGTACTTC	CASSLLRESLHEQYF
TRBV5-6	TRBJ1-1	.	.	TGTGCCAGCAGCTTGGTTTGGAGTGAAGCTTTCTTT	CASSLVWSEAFF
TRBV2	TRBJ2-1	.	once	TGTGCCAGCTCCAGCAATGAGCAGTTCTTC	CASSSNEQFF
TRBV5-1	TRBJ2-7	.	.	TGCGCCAGCAGCCCCCAGGGTGGGGCCTACGAGCAGTACTTC	CASSPQGGAYEQYF